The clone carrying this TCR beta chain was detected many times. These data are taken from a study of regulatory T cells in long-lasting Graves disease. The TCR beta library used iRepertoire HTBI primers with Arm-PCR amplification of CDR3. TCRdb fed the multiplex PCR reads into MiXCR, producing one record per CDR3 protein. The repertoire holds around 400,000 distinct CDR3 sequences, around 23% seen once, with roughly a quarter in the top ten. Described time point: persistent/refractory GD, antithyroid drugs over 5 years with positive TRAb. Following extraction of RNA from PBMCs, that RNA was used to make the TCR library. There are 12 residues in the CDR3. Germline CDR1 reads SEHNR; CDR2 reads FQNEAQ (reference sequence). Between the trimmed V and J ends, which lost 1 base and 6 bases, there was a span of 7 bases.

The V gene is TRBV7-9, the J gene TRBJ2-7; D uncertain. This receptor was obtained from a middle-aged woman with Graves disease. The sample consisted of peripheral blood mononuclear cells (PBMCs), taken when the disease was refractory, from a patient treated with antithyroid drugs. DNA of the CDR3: TGTGCCAGCAGCTTAGGATCTGGCGAGCAGTACTTC. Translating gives CASSLGSGEQYF.